This is a list of T cell receptor beta chains from one sample in a study of human T cells and chemical hapten exposure. TCRdb reprocessed the RACE reads via MiXCR and lists one record per CDR3 protein. The data contain approximately 350,000 distinct CDR3 sequences, roughly 6% of them seen just once; the ten biggest clones take up around 6%. The sequencing here drew on whole blood, taken in connection with sensitization to the hapten diphenylcyclopropenone (DPC). Receptor source: a woman under 30 with alopecia areata. Some clones in this sample may be carry-over from other donors' samples. Both conserved end residues are part of each CDR3. The order of the fields is J gene, V gene, D gene, clone size, CDR3 DNA, CDR3 protein. D genes are given only for firm matches. Clone size, where shown, is once, few, many, or a class for clones that have expanded.

TRBJ2-3,TRBV6-5,TRBD2,.,TGTGCCACCCGGGGGGAGCGATGGTCAGATACGCAGTATTTT,CATRGERWSDTQYF
TRBJ2-3,TRBV12-3/TRBV12-4,TRBD2,many,TGTGCCAGCAGTCCGGGACTAGCGGGGGGGGTGCGTACGCAGTATTTT,CASSPGLAGGVRTQYF
TRBJ2-7,TRBV4-1,TRBD1,.,TGCGCCAGCAGTTTCGTGGCCAGGGGGCCCTACGAGCAGTACTTC,CASSFVARGPYEQYF
TRBJ2-3,TRBV6-5,TRBD2,.,TGTGCCAGCAGTTACGCCAGTAGCGGGGATGATACGCAGTATTTT,CASSYASSGDDTQYF
TRBJ2-5,TRBV7-2,TRBD2,many,TGTGCCAGCAGCCAACGGTGGCGGGGGTCAGAGACCCAGTACTTC,CASSQRWRGSETQYF
TRBJ2-1,TRBV18,TRBD1,few,TGTGCCAGCTCATCGTCCCGGACAGGGCAGTTCTTC,CASSSSRTGQFF
TRBJ2-5,TRBV2,.,.,TGTGCCGGAGGGGGCAGGCAAGAGACCCAGTACTTC,CAGGGRQETQYF
TRBJ2-5,TRBV6-1,.,few,TGTGCCAGCAGTTCAGGATACGCGGAGACCCAGTACTTC,CASSSGYAETQYF
TRBJ2-3,TRBV7-2,.,.,TGTGCCAGCAGCTTTGAGGTAGATACGCAGTATTTT,CASSFEVDTQYF
TRBJ2-3,TRBV27,.,few,TGTGCCAGCAGTTTAACCAGTCCAGATACGCAGTATTTT,CASSLTSPDTQYF
TRBJ2-1,TRBV18,.,.,TGTGCCAGCTCACCACCGTACAGCCATATTACCAATGAGCAGTTCTTC,CASSPPYSHITNEQFF
TRBJ2-3,TRBV24-1,.,few,TGTGCCACCAGTGATTTGAAAGGGGCGAGCACAGATACGCAGTATTTT,CATSDLKGASTDTQYF
TRBJ2-1,TRBV27,TRBD2,few,TGTGCCAGCAGTTTAAGGGTAGCGGGGGGGCAGGAGCAGTTCTTC,CASSLRVAGGQEQFF
TRBJ2-2,TRBV12-3/TRBV12-4,.,few,TGTGCCAGCAGTTTTGTGAGGGTTGGCGGGGAGCTGTTTTTT,CASSFVRVGGELFF
TRBJ2-3,TRBV6-5,TRBD2,.,TGTGCCAGCAGTTACTCAAGCTTTGAGACTAGCGAGACCATCACAGATACGCAGTATTTT,CASSYSSFETSETITDTQYF
TRBJ1-2,TRBV12-3/TRBV12-4,.,.,TGTGCCAGCAGTCCATCAGCCGCTCAGGGGTCCTATGGCTACACCTTC,CASSPSAAQGSYGYTF
TRBJ1-5,TRBV19,.,few,TGTGCCAGTAGTCTGAAGGACGGTCAGCCCCAGCATTTT,CASSLKDGQPQHF
TRBJ2-1,TRBV10-3,TRBD2,.,TGTGCCATCATTCTAGCGGGGAGCAATGAGCAGTTCTTC,CAIILAGSNEQFF
TRBJ2-3,TRBV12-3/TRBV12-4,.,few,TGTGCCAGCGCAGCGGTCCATACGCAGTATTTT,CASAAVHTQYF